A single sample is the source of the 17 T cell receptor beta chains below, sequenced in a study of blood T cell repertoires in COVID-19. Sequencing used immunoSEQ multiplex PCR; TCRdb keeps in-frame clones, though not all of them. The repertoire includes about 310,000 clones, roughly 86% of them detected once, and roughly a tenth sits in the top ten. Sequenced material: PBMCs or T cells enriched from blood (not recorded which). These receptors were collected from a woman in her 30s who had recovered from COVID-19.

The chain links TRBV3-1 (or the pseudogene TRBV3-2) to TRBJ1-1; D call uncertain. CDR1 is LGHDT and CDR2 is YNNKEL in the germline V gene (reference sequence). The CDR3 is made up of 12 amino acids. V was cut by 1 base and J by 7 bases, with 7 bases left in between. CDR3 coding DNA: TGTGCCAGCAGCCAAGTAGCCAGTGAAGCTTTCTTT. Encoded protein: CASSQVASEAFF.

This chain connects TRBV7-6 to TRBJ2-7, with D perhaps TRBD2 (6 bases). Trimming pared 1 base from V and 1 base from J, leaving 14 bases between. The germline V gene encodes CDR1 SGHVS and CDR2 FNYEAQ. The CDR3 is 16 residues long. For the CDR3, the DNA is TGTGCCAGCAGCTTAGAAGGGACTTCGGGGTCCTACGAGCAGTACTTC. It encodes CASSLEGTSGSYEQYF.

J is TRBJ1-2 and V is TRBV12-3 or TRBV12-4; 8 bases line up with TRBD1. The ends lost 4 bases at V and 5 bases at J; junction bases unmatched: 3. The CDR3 consists of 13 residues. The CDR3 DNA reads as TGTGCCAGCAGTTCGGACAGGGAATATGGCTACACCTTC. Encoded protein: CASSSDREYGYTF.

The chain combines TRBV7-6 with TRBJ2-4; the match to TRBD2 covers 13 bases. V shed 5 bases and J 0 bases; nucleotides not matched to a gene: 13. The CDR3 has 20 residues. The germline V gene encodes CDR1 SGHVS and CDR2 FNYEAQ. CDR3 residues: CASSPDIGRLAGGAKNIQYF. The CDR3 region has the DNA TGTGCCAGCAGCCCAGACATCGGAAGACTAGCGGGAGGAGCCAAAAACATTCAGTACTTC.

The chain has TRBV28 and TRBJ1-1; 9 bases are a match to TRBD1. The CDR3 runs to 14 residues. Losses at the gene ends were 5 bases for V and 10 bases for J; bases not matched to a gene: 11. Germline V gene sequence: CDR1 MDHEN, CDR2 SYDVKM. CDR3 DNA: TGTGCCAGCAGTCTAGAGGACAGGGGTATCTTAGCTTTCTTT. Its protein is CASSLEDRGILAFF.

This clone occurred once. The chain uses TRBV15 and TRBJ1-2, with a weak D call TRBD1 (5 bases). This CDR3 comprises 13 residues. V lost 8 bases and J 1 base, leaving 11 bases between the germline ends. In germline, CDR1 is LNHNV, CDR2 YYDKDF (reference sequence). The CDR3 bases are TGTGCCACCGTGACAGAAGTTAACTATGGCTACACCTTC. Translating it yields CATVTEVNYGYTF.

This chain connects TRBV14 to TRBJ2-5; TRBD1 might be the D (6 bases). Germline values: CDR1 SGHDN, CDR2 FVKESK. V was pared by 3 bases and J by 4 bases, with 12 bases between. This CDR3 has 14 residues. The CDR3 DNA reads as TGTGCCAGCAGCCAGGGCCGGGACATAGAGACCCAGTACTTC. Its protein product is CASSQGRDIETQYF.

The chain has TRBV6-5 and TRBJ2-1; TRBD2 agrees at 10 bases. The V and J ends lost 7 bases and 6 bases, in that order; junction bases with no gene match: 6. The germline CDR1 and CDR2 sequences are MNHEY and SVGAGI. There are 14 residues in the CDR3. CDR3 bases: TGTGCCAGCAAGCGGGAGGGCCTAGGCAATGAGCAGTTCTTC. Amino acid sequence: CASKREGLGNEQFF.

The chain joins TRBV27 to TRBJ1-6, with a tentative D call TRBD1 (6 bases). This CDR3 has 15 amino acids. The germline V gene has CDR1 MNHEY and CDR2 SMNVEV (reference sequence). V lost 4 bases and J lost 7, with 14 bases in between. The CDR3 DNA sequence: TGTGCCAGCAGTTCATACAGGGACGGGAATTCACCCCTCCACTTT. Protein: CASSSYRDGNSPLHF.

The chain recombines TRBV29-1 with TRBJ1-2; D call uncertain. Germline lookup yields CDR1 SQVTM and CDR2 ANQGSEA. V was pared by 3 bases and J by 8 bases, with 13 bases between. The CDR3 is 12 amino acids. CDR3 region: CSVEAGREGYTF. The CDR3 DNA reads as TGCAGCGTTGAGGCGGGGAGGGAAGGCTACACCTTC.

V is TRBV5-1 and J is TRBJ2-3, with 7 bases identical to TRBD1. The germline V gene has CDR1 SGHRS and CDR2 YFSETQ. The CDR3 has 16 residues. The J segment lost 0 bases and the V segment lost 3 bases, leaving 7 bases of the junction unmatched. The CDR3 DNA reads as TGCGCCAGCAGCTCCTACCCACAGGGGAGCACAGATACGCAGTATTTT. Translating it yields CASSSYPQGSTDTQYF.

This clone was counted a few times. This rearrangement joins TRBV18 to TRBJ1-2; no clear D. Per germline, CDR1 KGHSH and CDR2 LQKENI. This CDR3 contains 14 residues. V was clipped by 3 bases and J by 0 bases, with 8 bases between them. The DNA for the CDR3 is TGTGCCAGCTCACCCTCGACTGCTAACTATGGCTACACCTTC. Translated: CASSPSTANYGYTF. Variable domain in full (rest from reference TRBV18 and TRBJ1-2): NAGVMQNPRHLVRRRGQEARLRCSPMKGHSHVYWYRQLPEEGLKFMVYLQKENIIDESGMPKERFSAEFPKEGPSILRIQQVVRGDSAAYFCASSPSTANYGYTFGSGTRLTVV.

This chain links TRBV27 with TRBJ2-7; the match to TRBD1 covers 7 bases. Unmatched junction bases numbered 1, after V lost 2 bases and J lost 3 bases. Germline-derived CDR1 and CDR2 are MNHEY and SMNVEV (reference sequence). The CDR3 has 13 amino acids. The CDR3 sequence: CASSLRQGYEQYF. The CDR3 region has the DNA TGTGCCAGCAGTTTACGACAGGGCTACGAGCAGTACTTC.

The chain is built from TRBV19 and TRBJ2-7, with 8 bases lining up with TRBD2. The germline V gene has CDR1 LNHDA and CDR2 SQIVND (reference sequence). The CDR3 has 12 amino acids. J lost 6 bases, V lost 5 bases, and 3 bases had no gene match. CDR3 amino acids: CASSFSGAEQYF. DNA of the CDR3: TGTGCCAGTAGTTTTAGCGGGGCCGAGCAGTACTTC.

V is TRBV7-2 and J is TRBJ1-2, with D possibly being TRBD1 (6 bases). The germline V and J ends were trimmed by 5 bases and 8 bases, with 21 bases remaining between them. The CDR3 runs to 15 residues. Germline CDR1 reads SGHTA; CDR2 reads FQGNSA. Written as DNA, the CDR3 is TGTGCCAGCAGCCCCCACAGGGAGGGAGGTGAGGGCTACACCTTC. It specifies CASSPHREGGEGYTF.

The chain joins TRBV19 to TRBJ2-3, with 9 bases fitting TRBD2. The CDR3 sequence is 16 residues long. CDR1 LNHDA and CDR2 SQIVND come from the germline V gene (reference sequence). Unmatched junction bases numbered 4, after V lost 3 bases and J lost 0 bases. CDR3 in DNA: TGTGCCAGTAGTATGGGAGCGGGAGGAAGCACAGATACGCAGTATTTT. Amino acids: CASSMGAGGSTDTQYF.

V and J are TRBV19 and TRBJ1-2; maybe TRBD1 (6 bases). The V and J ends lost 4 bases and 6 bases respectively, with 21 bases between them. Germline CDR1 reads LNHDA; CDR2 reads SQIVND (reference sequence). CDR3 size: 16 residues. Written as DNA, the CDR3 is TGTGCCAGTAGTAGGGAGTATACCGGGACACAGAATGGCTACACCTTC. Translating it yields CASSREYTGTQNGYTF. Looking up the rest from reference TRBV19 and TRBJ1-2 gives the full variable domain: DGGITQSPKYLFRKEGQNVTLSCEQNLNHDAMYWYRQDPGQGLRLIYYSQIVNDFQKGDIAEGYSVSREKKESFPLTVTSAQKNPTAFYLCASSREYTGTQNGYTFGSGTRLTVV.